These T cell receptor beta chains were read from a single sample in a study of T cell responses to AZD1222 COVID-19 vaccine. TCRdb's table, derived via immunoSEQ multiplex PCR, lists solely in-frame clones and lacks some. The table records around 120,000 clones, around 89% of them present only once. This specimen was peripheral blood, taken on day 0 of MenACWY control vaccination. The receptors derive from an adult in good health. Both conserved end residues are part of each CDR3. A D gene is named only where the DNA matches it firmly. Expanded clones are given a class, and other clones once, few, many or no size at all.

cdr3_length	d_call	clone_size	v_call	j_call	cdr3_nt	cdr3_aa
11	TRBD1	.	TRBV18	TRBJ2-1	TGTGCCAGCTCACAGGACAGGGGGTTGTTCTTC	CASSQDRGLFF
11	.	.	TRBV29-1	TRBJ1-2	TGCAGCGTTGGGACAGTCTATGGCTACACCTTC	CSVGTVYGYTF
12	.	.	TRBV5-6	TRBJ1-2	TGTGCCAGCAGAGTATTCGGCTATGGCTACACCTTC	CASRVFGYGYTF
15	TRBD1	.	TRBV6-5	TRBJ1-3	TGTGCCAGCAGACCCGGGACAGCTTCTGGAAACACCATATATTTT	CASRPGTASGNTIYF
16	TRBD2	.	TRBV4-2	TRBJ2-7	TGTGCCAGCAGCCAAGGCTATCTAGCGGGAGGGCTCGAGCAGTACTTC	CASSQGYLAGGLEQYF
14	.	.	TRBV6-1	TRBJ1-2	TGTGCCAGCAGACCCGGAGAGACCGTCTATGGCTACACCTTC	CASRPGETVYGYTF
12	.	.	TRBV19	TRBJ2-7	TGTGCCAGTAGTGCGGGGACAAACGAGCAGTACTTC	CASSAGTNEQYF
14	.	few	TRBV27	TRBJ1-5	TGTGCCAGCAGTTTATTTCGAGGGACTCAGCCCCAGCATTTT	CASSLFRGTQPQHF
15	TRBD2	.	TRBV30	TRBJ2-1	TGTGCCTGGAGTATCCGGACTAGAGCCTACAATGAGCAGTTCTTC	CAWSIRTRAYNEQFF
17	.	.	TRBV6-6	TRBJ2-6	TGTGCCAGCAGTCGGACCCAACGAGTCACTGGGGCCAACGTCCTGACTTTC	CASSRTQRVTGANVLTF
14	TRBD1	.	TRBV7-8	TRBJ2-1	TGTGCCAGCAGCTTATACGACAGGGACAATGAGCAGTTCTTC	CASSLYDRDNEQFF
14	.	.	TRBV7-8	TRBJ1-3	TGTGCCAGCAGCCAACAGACGGTTGGAAACACCATATATTTT	CASSQQTVGNTIYF
16	.	.	TRBV24-1	TRBJ2-7	TGTGCCACCAGTGATTTAACCGGGAGCTTACCCTACGAGCAGTACTTC	CATSDLTGSLPYEQYF
16	.	.	TRBV10-3	TRBJ2-3	TGTGCCATCAGTCCCGTGGACAGATCGGGCACAGATACGCAGTATTTT	CAISPVDRSGTDTQYF
16	.	.	TRBV9	TRBJ1-4	TGTGCCAGCAGTGTGGGGGACCGTGCAACTAATGAAAAACTGTTTTTT	CASSVGDRATNEKLFF
16	.	.	TRBV18	TRBJ2-6	TGTGCCAGCTCACCAAACCCTCCACCTGGGGCCAACGTCCTGACTTTC	CASSPNPPPGANVLTF
16	.	.	TRBV10-3	TRBJ1-5	TGTGCCATCAGTAATGACAGGCCTGATAGCAATCAGCCCCAGCATTTT	CAISNDRPDSNQPQHF
12	.	once	TRBV12-3/TRBV12-4	TRBJ2-3	TGTGCCAGCAGTGCACGCACAGATACGCAGTATTTT	CASSARTDTQYF
17	.	.	TRBV7-8	TRBJ1-1	TGTGCCAGCAGCTTAGCGTCCCCAAGGAGATTGAACACTGAAGCTTTCTTT	CASSLASPRRLNTEAFF
13	.	.	TRBV2	TRBJ1-1	TGTGCCACACAGGGTTTAGGGAACACTGAAGCTTTCTTT	CATQGLGNTEAFF
16	TRBD2	.	TRBV5-1	TRBJ2-1	TGCGCCAGCAGTGCAGCCGGGCTAGCGGGTTTCAATGAGCAGTTCTTC	CASSAAGLAGFNEQFF
15	TRBD1	.	TRBV5-1	TRBJ1-2	TGCGCCAGCAGCTTGGGGACAGGACCTAACTATGGCTACACCTTC	CASSLGTGPNYGYTF
14	TRBD1	.	TRBV11-2	TRBJ1-5	TGTGCCAGCAGCATAGGACAGGGCAATCAGCCCCAGCATTTT	CASSIGQGNQPQHF
15	.	.	TRBV5-1	TRBJ2-7	TGCGCCAGCAGCTTGGGGGGCGGTTTCTCCTACGAGCAGTACTTC	CASSLGGGFSYEQYF
18	TRBD2	.	TRBV11-3	TRBJ2-1	TGTGCCAGCAGCTCCCCAAGGGCAGCGGGGCTCTCCTACAATGAGCAGTTCTTC	CASSSPRAAGLSYNEQFF
13	.	.	TRBV12-3/TRBV12-4	TRBJ2-1	TGTGCCAGCAGTCAGGACCCGTCCCGGGTGCAGTTCTTC	CASSQDPSRVQFF
12	.	once	TRBV27	TRBJ2-1	TGTGCCAGCAGTTGGGACTTTAGTGAGCAGTTCTTC	CASSWDFSEQFF
14	.	once	TRBV12-5	TRBJ1-1	TGTGCTAGTGGTTTGAGTTTGAGGAACACTGAAGCTTTCTTT	CASGLSLRNTEAFF
14	.	.	TRBV6-1	TRBJ1-1	TGTGCCAGCAGTGAACACCAAATGAACACTGAAGCTTTCTTT	CASSEHQMNTEAFF
12	.	.	TRBV29-1	TRBJ1-3	TGCAGCGTTGAAGGGGTCGGAAACACCATATATTTT	CSVEGVGNTIYF
12	.	few	TRBV7-9	TRBJ1-6	TGTGCCAGCAGCCACAGGAATTCACCCCTCCACTTT	CASSHRNSPLHF
16	TRBD1	.	TRBV24-1	TRBJ2-2	TGTGCCACCAGTGGCACAGGGGGAGCACACACCGGGGAGCTGTTTTTT	CATSGTGGAHTGELFF
16	TRBD2	once	TRBV4-1	TRBJ2-7	TGCGCCAGCAGCCAAGATTGGGCTAGCGGGACTTACGAGCAGTACTTC	CASSQDWASGTYEQYF